Listed below are T cell receptor beta chains from one sample, sequenced in a study of STAT5B mutations in CD4+ large granular lymphocyte leukemia. Profiled with immunoSEQ multiplex PCR; TCRdb holds only in-frame clones, not every one. The table has around 30,000 clones, more than 70% seen once; the top ten hold approximately 2.8%. The sample consisted of CD4+ T cells from blood buffy coats. These receptors originate from a human donor in good health. The CDR3 runs from the conserved cysteine through the conserved F or W. D genes are given only for firm matches. Some rows have no size entry. The others give once, few or many, or a class for an expanded clone.

clone_size | d_call | j_call | v_call | cdr3_aa | cdr3_nt
few | - | TRBJ2-4 | TRBV7-2 | CASSSDVTTNIQYF | TGTGCCAGCAGCTCGGACGTAACAACAAACATTCAGTACTTC
- | - | TRBJ2-5 | TRBV2 | CASSEVGGRETQYF | TGTGCCAGCAGTGAAGTTGGAGGGAGGGAGACCCAGTACTTC
- | - | TRBJ2-3 | TRBV7-8 | CASSLAIRGTSTDTQYF | TGTGCCAGCAGCTTAGCCATCCGTGGGACTAGCACAGATACGCAGTATTTT
- | - | TRBJ2-4 | TRBV11-2 | CASRTARGLAKNIQYF | TGTGCCAGCAGAACTGCTCGAGGCCTAGCCAAAAACATTCAGTACTTC
- | - | TRBJ1-4 | TRBV18 | CASSPTTGGGEKLFF | TGTGCCAGCTCCCCCACTACTGGTGGGGGTGAAAAACTGTTTTTT
few | - | TRBJ1-4 | TRBV6-5 | CASRPGWANEKLFF | TGTGCCAGCAGACCGGGGTGGGCTAATGAAAAACTGTTTTTT
- | - | TRBJ2-7 | TRBV6-1 | CASSQTGTRYYEQYF | TGTGCCAGCAGCCAGACCGGGACACGATACTACGAGCAGTACTTC
- | TRBD1 | TRBJ1-5 | TRBV10-1 | CASSPDRVNQPQHF | TGCGCCAGCAGCCCCGACAGGGTCAATCAGCCCCAGCATTTT
- | TRBD1 | TRBJ2-1 | TRBV2 | CASSEGTGVSYNEQFF | TGTGCCAGCAGTGAAGGGACAGGGGTCTCCTACAATGAGCAGTTCTTC
- | TRBD1 | TRBJ1-2 | TRBV10-2 | CASSARQGRYGYTF | TGCGCCAGCAGTGCGAGACAGGGGCGTTATGGCTACACCTTC
- | TRBD2 | TRBJ2-1 | TRBV18 | CASSPRTSGNTYNEQFF | TGTGCCAGCTCCCCCCGGACTAGCGGGAATACCTACAATGAGCAGTTCTTC
- | TRBD1 | TRBJ1-3 | TRBV6-5 | CASSSGGGGSGNTIYF | TGTGCCAGCAGTTCAGGGGGCGGAGGCTCTGGAAACACCATATATTTT
- | - | TRBJ2-1 | TRBV7-9 | CASSFLPNRRVNNEQFF | TGTGCCAGCAGCTTCCTTCCGAACAGGCGAGTCAACAATGAGCAGTTCTTC
- | - | TRBJ2-2 | TRBV7-7 | CASSLRTVEYSNTGELFF | TGTGCTAGCAGCTTAAGAACAGTTGAATATTCGAACACCGGGGAGCTGTTTTTT
- | - | TRBJ2-1 | TRBV5-1 | CASSFASDEQFF | TGCGCCAGCAGCTTTGCCAGCGACGAGCAGTTCTTC
- | TRBD2 | TRBJ2-5 | TRBV9 | CASSGQPGLAGETQYF | TGTGCCAGCAGCGGTCAGCCGGGACTAGCGGGAGAGACCCAGTACTTC
- | - | TRBJ1-1 | TRBV5-1 | CASSLTTGKSEAFF | TGCGCCAGCAGCTTGACCACAGGCAAGTCTGAAGCTTTCTTT
- | - | TRBJ2-7 | TRBV7-2 | CASSLGGQGFYEQYF | TGTGCCAGCAGCTTAGGCGGGCAGGGTTTCTACGAGCAGTACTTC
- | - | TRBJ1-2 | TRBV18 | CASSFDAYGYTF | TGTGCCAGCTCATTCGACGCCTATGGCTACACCTTC
- | - | TRBJ2-3 | TRBV6-6 | CASSSHGSGTDTQYF | TGTGCCAGCAGTTCCCACGGGAGTGGTACAGATACGCAGTATTTT
- | - | TRBJ2-1 | TRBV10-3 | CGPPERMNEQFF | TGTGGGCCCCCCGAGAGAATGAATGAGCAGTTCTTC
- | - | TRBJ2-1 | TRBV4-3 | CASSQVLAGSYNEQFF | TGCGCCAGCAGCCAAGTTCTTGCGGGGAGCTACAATGAGCAGTTCTTC
- | - | TRBJ1-1 | TRBV29-1 | CSVESRNTEAFF | TGCAGCGTTGAATCCCGGAACACTGAAGCTTTCTTT
- | - | TRBJ1-4 | TRBV19 | CASSILTGNEKLFF | TGTGCCAGTAGTATCCTTACAGGGAATGAAAAACTGTTTTTT
- | - | TRBJ1-6 | TRBV4-2 | CASSEASSYNSPLHF | TGTGCCAGCAGCGAGGCGAGCTCCTATAATTCACCCCTCCACTTT
- | TRBD2 | TRBJ2-5 | TRBV5-1 | CASSNQGGETQYF | TGCGCCAGCAGCAACCAGGGAGGGGAGACCCAGTACTTC
- | TRBD2 | TRBJ2-7 | TRBV9 | CASSATGTSGYEQYF | TGTGCCAGCAGCGCAACCGGGACTAGCGGTTACGAGCAGTACTTC
- | TRBD1 | TRBJ1-4 | TRBV19 | CASKWTGGNEKLFF | TGTGCCAGTAAGTGGACAGGAGGTAATGAAAAACTGTTTTTT
- | - | TRBJ2-5 | TRBV11-2 | CASSLEGGVRGETQYF | TGTGCCAGCAGCTTAGAAGGCGGGGTGAGGGGGGAGACCCAGTACTTC
- | TRBD2 | TRBJ2-3 | TRBV4-3 | CASSRLDFGGGTDTQYF | TGCGCCAGCAGCCGCCTAGATTTCGGGGGGGGCACAGATACGCAGTATTTT
- | - | TRBJ2-7 | TRBV9 | CASSVGLVPSYEQYF | TGTGCCAGCAGCGTAGGCCTGGTGCCCTCCTACGAGCAGTACTTC
- | TRBD1 | TRBJ1-6 | TRBV5-4 | CASSLPGTGGSPLHF | TGTGCCAGCAGCTTGCCCGGGACAGGTGGTTCACCCCTCCACTTT
- | - | TRBJ2-1 | TRBV7-9 | CASSAWDFRLFF | TGTGCCAGCAGCGCATGGGATTTCAGGTTGTTCTTC
- | - | TRBJ2-5 | TRBV6-5 | CASSYRGRAGETQYF | TGTGCCAGCAGTTACAGGGGGAGGGCTGGAGAGACCCAGTACTTC
- | - | TRBJ1-3 | TRBV25-1 | CASSPLLVGFGNTIYF | TGTGCCAGCAGTCCCCTGCTTGTAGGATTTGGAAACACCATATATTTT
- | - | TRBJ2-2 | TRBV6-4 | CASSDDTTGELFF | TGTGCCAGCAGTGACGACACGACCGGGGAGCTGTTTTTT
- | - | TRBJ2-3 | TRBV5-4 | CASSRGVTDTQYF | TGTGCCAGCAGCCGTGGAGTAACAGATACGCAGTATTTT
few | - | TRBJ1-3 | TRBV7-8 | CASSLSSGNTIYF | TGTGCCAGCAGCTTATCGTCTGGAAACACCATATATTTT
- | TRBD1 | TRBJ2-7 | TRBV5-1 | CASSSVGQGFEQYF | TGCGCCAGCAGCTCCGTGGGACAGGGGTTCGAGCAGTACTTC
- | - | TRBJ1-5 | TRBV5-8 | CASSLFGAGNQPQHF | TGTGCCAGCAGCTTATTTGGGGCCGGCAATCAGCCCCAGCATTTT
- | TRBD2 | TRBJ2-2 | TRBV11-2 | CASSSSGSRFGELFF | TGTGCCAGCAGCTCTAGCGGGAGCCGGTTCGGGGAGCTGTTTTTT
- | - | TRBJ2-3 | TRBV27 | CASSLTQVVDTQYF | TGTGCCAGCAGTTTAACCCAAGTCGTTGATACGCAGTATTTT
- | TRBD1 | TRBJ2-2 | TRBV4-3 | CASSRGTANTGELFF | TGCGCCAGCAGCCGAGGGACAGCTAACACCGGGGAGCTGTTTTTT
- | - | TRBJ2-5 | TRBV5-6 | CASSLERVETQYF | TGTGCCAGCAGCTTAGAACGGGTTGAGACCCAGTACTTC